This T cell receptor beta chain was retrieved from a study of T cell responses to AZD1222 COVID-19 vaccine. Clones were sequenced by immunoSEQ multiplex PCR, and TCRdb holds only the in-frame ones, with some missing. The table has more than 140,000 clones, about 91% seen once. This CDR3 is 13 amino acids long. Germline lookup yields CDR1 SGHTA and CDR2 FQGTGA. Trimming stripped 1 base from V and 3 bases from J, with 7 bases between. Whole-study findings and limits: White British people made up most donors, females outnumbered males, and clonal diversity was possibly underestimated. Baseline seropositivity characterized only six AZD1222 recipients. The study sampled repertoires only after the peak T cell response. Nearly half of spike-specific TCRs reportedly go after variant regions that carry no mutations.

With respect to this clone: Its target is not known.

The rearrangement links TRBV7-3 to TRBJ2-7; D gene unclear. The sequence came from an adult in good health. Sequenced material: peripheral blood, taken on day 0 of MenACWY control vaccination. CDR3 coding DNA: TGTGCCAGCAGCTTAAGAGGCAGCTACGAGCAGTACTTC. This sequence encodes CASSLRGSYEQYF. Full variable domain (remainder filled in from reference TRBV7-3 and TRBJ2-7): GAGVSQTPSNKVTEKGKYVELRCDPISGHTALYWYRQSLGQGPEFLIYFQGTGAADDSGLPNDRFFAVRPEGSVSTLKIQRTERGDSAVYLCASSLRGSYEQYFGPGTRLTVT.